The present entry profiles one T cell receptor (beta chain) with its context. The clone's antigen remains unknown. The sample holds no much larger clone one base away, and base qualities are not on file. V is reduced by 4 bases and J by 2 bases, leaving a spacing of 4 bases between them. As encoded in the germline V gene, CDR1 is MNHNS while CDR2 is SASEGT. The cysteine opens and the phenylalanine closes a CDR3 of 12 amino acids. Only the CDR3 region is kept as DNA, spanning 36 bases read in frame from base 1. The donors were roughly 40 Caucasian individuals from Russia, aged roughly 6 to 100 years, who were systemically healthy. Around 9.8 milliliters of peripheral blood were collected from each donor into EDTA-treated Vacutainer tubes. Ficoll-Paque density-gradient centrifugation was used to isolate PBMCs, with at least 6.5 million per sample. Trizol reagent was used to extract total RNA from PBMCs, with at least 5.5 micrograms per sample. Naive CD45RAhigh/CD27high T cell percentages were measured by flow cytometry on a PBMC aliquot from every donor.

The data are from a study of blood T cells in healthy people across ages (dated by TCRdb to about 2015). Broadly, across the study: In model experiments, template switching captured roughly one uniquely barcoded TCR beta cDNA molecule for every two T cells. To track age-related changes in TCR beta repertoire diversity, the study relied on deep sequencing normalized with unique cDNA molecular identifiers. Four age groups were formed from the donors: young (average approximately 15 years), middle-aged (approximately 41), aged (more than 55) and long-lived (about 80). To avoid experimental bias, donors of different ages were randomly spread across the sequencing lanes. Using the same blood draw, the study looked at two additional independent replicas of 1 million unique cDNA reads for two donors, one aged 18 to 30 and the other aged 80 or older. What the research found in general, with its limitations: Compared with the aged group, the long-lived group had more naive CD4+ T cells, fewer expanded clones and increased TCR diversity, a pattern suggesting age selection. The CMV infection status of donors was not known, potentially confounding age-related changes in expanded clonotypes. Total diversity estimates from one million sequenced T cells were considered lower bounds and underestimates. As age increased, observed TCR beta diversity per million T cells dropped in a roughly linear way, and a significant reduction was already evident by age approximately 40. Observed TCR beta diversity correlated strongly with the percentage of naive T cells measured by flow cytometry. Because profiling used bulk unsorted PBMCs, naive and antigen-experienced compartments could not be compared conclusively.

Receptor libraries were prepared by 5' RACE. Instrument used: Illumina HiSeq 2500. A second PCR of about 6 to 12 cycles was run with a J-beta primer mix and a sample-barcoded 5' primer. A template-switch 5' adaptor carrying 12 random nucleotides introduced a unique molecular identifier onto each TCR beta cDNA molecule. Each sample yielded at least 2.5 million CDR3-containing paired-end reads. The Mint cDNA synthesis kit, primed by a TRBC-specific oligonucleotide, was used to synthesize first-strand cDNA from all RNA. Following uracil-DNA glycosylase treatment, a first 18-cycle PCR with universal primers M1SS and BC2_uni_R was performed on all cDNA. Per the original workflow: Each sample was normalized by randomly selecting 1 million high-quality reads, each carrying a distinct molecular identifier. Reads with shared molecular identifiers were discarded instead of being binned into consensus sequences. CDR3 identification, clonotype clustering and error correction used MiTCR with a Q25 quality threshold and the strictest error-elimination algorithm. A nonparametric unseen species model with Euler transformation was used to estimate a lower bound on total TCR beta diversity. In TCRdb, the public reads were trimmed at Q25 with fastp and aligned with MiXCR, with productive beta chains retained. Each entry merges the rows of one CDR3 protein and shows their most common DNA and genes. These V and J calls are TCRdb output, not the study's own analysis. Within this sample are about 730,000 distinct CDR3 sequences, with about 42% of them counted one time only. Around 20% of the sample lies in the top ten.

This receptor chain uses TRBV6-1 and TRBJ2-3; the D gene cannot be resolved reliably. Sequencing input: blood. The sequence derives from a woman aged 55-75 years in good health. The CDR3 reads CASSAHTDTQYF. The nucleotides read TGTGCCAGCAGTGCTCACACAGATACGCAGTATTTT.